The clone carrying this TCR beta chain was recorded once. This entry is derived from a study of T cells in tumors after PD-1 blockade. Looking at the study overall: Mean per blood sample: 113,528 templates (about 21,000-270,000), about 40,000 unique clonotypes.

Sequencing was performed with immunoSEQ multiplex PCR; in TCRdb, only in-frame clones are kept and a portion is missing. Of 60,000 to 75,000 clones in the sample, around 67% were seen once. Germline lookup yields CDR1 KGHDR and CDR2 SFDVKD. V lost 0 bases and J lost 6; bases outside the gene matches: 5. The CDR3 is 15 residues long. This receptor was identified in a human donor with basal cell carcinoma. Here the sequenced sample was PBMCs, taken after anti-PD-1 treatment. The chain combines TRBV24-1 with TRBJ2-3, with 7 bases fitting TRBD2. The CDR3 loop reads CATSDLQAGVDTQYF. The DNA of the CDR3 is TGTGCCACCAGTGATTTGCAGGCGGGGGTGGATACGCAGTATTTT.